This T cell receptor (beta chain) emerged from a study of cytomegalovirus exposure and HLA in healthy donors. Study as a whole: Across around 400 genotyped donors, roughly 85% landed in the Caucasian-associated ancestry cluster.

PCR employed 60 Vbeta and 13 Jbeta primers. The table came from immunoSEQ multiplex PCR; TCRdb's copy has only in-frame clones and leaves some out. The data contain 90,000 to 150,000 clones, under 85% of them singletons. Germline V lookup: CDR1 SGHRS, CDR2 YFSETQ. This CDR3 spans 14 amino acids. The trim removed 4 bases at V and 4 bases at J, leaving 5 bases unmatched. This clone has only one observation. Its antigen remains unknown. Points from the study as a whole: The productive fraction for most TCR beta V segments was about 87% or about 30% in an earlier analysis.

The chain has TRBV5-1 and TRBJ2-5, with 9 bases that match TRBD2. This TCR derives from a human donor in good health. Sequenced material: PBMCs. CDR3 DNA sequence: TGCGCCAGCAGCCAGGGGACTAGCTCAGAGACCCAGTACTTC. Protein product: CASSQGTSSETQYF.